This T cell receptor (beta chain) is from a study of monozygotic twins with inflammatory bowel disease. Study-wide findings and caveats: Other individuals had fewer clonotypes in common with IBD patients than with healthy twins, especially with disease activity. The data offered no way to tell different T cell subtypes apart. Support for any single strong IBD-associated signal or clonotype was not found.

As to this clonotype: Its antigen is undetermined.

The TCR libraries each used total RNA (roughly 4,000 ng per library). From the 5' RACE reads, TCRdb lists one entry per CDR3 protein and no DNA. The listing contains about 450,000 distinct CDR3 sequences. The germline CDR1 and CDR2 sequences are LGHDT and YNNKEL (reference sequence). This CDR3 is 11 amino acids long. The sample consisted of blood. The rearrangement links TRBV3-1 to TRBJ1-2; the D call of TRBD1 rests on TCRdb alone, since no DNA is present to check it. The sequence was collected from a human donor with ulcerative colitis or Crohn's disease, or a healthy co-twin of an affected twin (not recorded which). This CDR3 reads CASSIRDGYTF.